This T cell receptor (beta chain) was identified in a study of sequential checkpoint blockade in melanoma. Whole-study context: First-line arms were nivolumab then ipilimumab, or the reverse, randomized 1:1. Both treatment sequences were followed by maintenance nivolumab.

Germline-derived CDR1 and CDR2 are SGHDN and FVKESK. This CDR3 spans 14 amino acids. Documented treatment: randomized to nivolumab then ipilimumab (arm A) or the reverse (arm B). DNA-damaging chemotherapy had not been given to any patient beforehand. Sorted cells were live CD3+CD8+, lacking CD19 and CD56, from PBMCs. Using immunoSEQ multiplex PCR, the repertoire was profiled, and TCRdb retains in-frame clones only, with some absent. The table includes approximately 12,000 clones, about 65% detected once. There are a few counts of this clone. The junction does not match germline at one end; this may be a read error.

This TCR was sampled from a human donor with melanoma. This chain connects TRBV14 to TRBJ1-1; possible D gene TRBD1, 6 bases. Sequencing used CD8+ T cells sorted from blood (inferred from file names), obtained from a patient given nivolumab and ipilimumab in sequence. The CDR3 nucleotides read TGTGCCAGCAGGCCCGGACAGACGAACATTGAAGCTTTCTTT. Protein product: CASRPGQTNIEAFF.